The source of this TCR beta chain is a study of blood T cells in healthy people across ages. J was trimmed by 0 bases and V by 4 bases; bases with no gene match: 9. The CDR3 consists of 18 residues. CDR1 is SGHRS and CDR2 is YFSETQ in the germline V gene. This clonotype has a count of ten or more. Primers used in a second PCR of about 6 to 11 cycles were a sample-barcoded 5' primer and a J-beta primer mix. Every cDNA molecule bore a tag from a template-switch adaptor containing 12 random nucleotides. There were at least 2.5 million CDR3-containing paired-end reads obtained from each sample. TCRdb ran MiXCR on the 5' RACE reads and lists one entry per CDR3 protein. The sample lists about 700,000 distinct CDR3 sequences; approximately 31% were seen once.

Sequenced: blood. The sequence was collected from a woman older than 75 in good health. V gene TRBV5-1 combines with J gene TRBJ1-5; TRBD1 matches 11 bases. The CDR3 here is CASSEGDRGGYSNQPQHF. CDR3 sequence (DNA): TGCGCCAGCAGCGAGGGGGACAGGGGGGGCTATAGCAATCAGCCCCAGCATTTT.